The present T cell receptor (beta chain) was sequenced within a study of shared clonotypes between healthy human individuals. Study as a whole: Per donor, CD8 memory used one plate, CD8 naive used two, CD4 memory used three and CD4 naive used three.

The germline V gene encodes CDR1 ENHRY and CDR2 SYGVKD. V was trimmed by 4 bases and J by 5 bases, leaving 9 bases between them. The CDR3 extends over 13 amino acids. Study findings and constraints: Four donors showed sharing of approximately 5% of naive CD4 clonotypes.

Per sorted-subset replicate PCR, input was approximately 0.2 ug DNA, representing around 29,000 T cell genomes. Assay: immunoSEQ multiplex PCR; the TCRdb copy retains only in-frame clones and omits some. The data contain around 1,100,000 clones, roughly 80% of them singletons. Comment on this clone: Antigen specificity is unknown.

Each sample came from a Caucasian adult donor living in Nashville, Tennessee. Sequences were obtained from memory CD4+ T cells from PBMCs. Stated subset: CD45RA-negative fraction. This sequence was found in a man between 18 and 29 years old in good health. Some clones in this sample may be carry-over from other donors' samples. The chain has TRBV10-3 and TRBJ2-1, with D unclear. The CDR3 loop reads CAISAFNNNEQFF. The CDR3 DNA follows: TGTGCCATCAGTGCTTTCAATAACAATGAGCAGTTCTTC.